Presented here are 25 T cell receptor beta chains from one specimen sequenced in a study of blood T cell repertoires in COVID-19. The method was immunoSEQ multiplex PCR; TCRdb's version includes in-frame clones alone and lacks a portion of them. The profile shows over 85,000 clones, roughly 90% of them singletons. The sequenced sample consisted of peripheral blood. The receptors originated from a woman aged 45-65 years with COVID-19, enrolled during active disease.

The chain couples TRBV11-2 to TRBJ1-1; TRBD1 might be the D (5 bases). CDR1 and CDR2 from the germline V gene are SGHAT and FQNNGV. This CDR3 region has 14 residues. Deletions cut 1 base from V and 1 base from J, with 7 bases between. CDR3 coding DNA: TGTGCCAGCAGCTTAGGGGGCGAGAACACTGAAGCTTTCTTT. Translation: CASSLGGENTEAFF.

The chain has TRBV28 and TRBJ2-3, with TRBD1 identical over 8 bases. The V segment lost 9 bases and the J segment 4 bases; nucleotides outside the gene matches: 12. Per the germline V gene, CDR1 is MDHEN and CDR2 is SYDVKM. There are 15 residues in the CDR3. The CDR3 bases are TGTGCCAGTGCCTCCGGGACAGGTTGGCCAGATACGCAGTATTTT. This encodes CASASGTGWPDTQYF.

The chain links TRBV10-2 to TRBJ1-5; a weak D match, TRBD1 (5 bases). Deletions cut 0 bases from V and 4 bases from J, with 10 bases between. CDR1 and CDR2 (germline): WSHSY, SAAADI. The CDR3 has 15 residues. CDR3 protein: CASSESVGVNQPQHF. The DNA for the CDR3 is TGCGCCAGCAGTGAGTCCGTAGGGGTGAATCAGCCCCAGCATTTT.

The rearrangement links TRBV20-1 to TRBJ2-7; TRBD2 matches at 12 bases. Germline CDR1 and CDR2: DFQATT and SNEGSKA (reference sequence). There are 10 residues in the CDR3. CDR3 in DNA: TGCAGCCGACTAGCGGGGGAACAGTACGTC. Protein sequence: CSRLAGEQYV.

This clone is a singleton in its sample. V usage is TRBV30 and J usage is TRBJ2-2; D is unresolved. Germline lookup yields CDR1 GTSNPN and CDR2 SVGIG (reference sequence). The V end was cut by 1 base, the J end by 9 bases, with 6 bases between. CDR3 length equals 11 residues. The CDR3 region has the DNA TGTGCCTGGAGTGAGAGAAGGGAGCTGTTTTTT. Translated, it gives CAWSERRELFF.

As DNA, the CDR3 is TGCAGTGCAAGTGCAGGGGGTTATAGCAATCAGCCCCAGCATTTT. Translating it yields CSASAGGYSNQPQHF. The chain carries TRBV20-1 and TRBJ1-5, with 7 bases lining up with TRBD1. Germline-derived CDR1 and CDR2 are DFQATT and SNEGSKA (reference sequence). The CDR3 has 15 amino acids. The V segment lost 6 bases and the J segment 0 bases; nucleotides outside the gene matches: 8.

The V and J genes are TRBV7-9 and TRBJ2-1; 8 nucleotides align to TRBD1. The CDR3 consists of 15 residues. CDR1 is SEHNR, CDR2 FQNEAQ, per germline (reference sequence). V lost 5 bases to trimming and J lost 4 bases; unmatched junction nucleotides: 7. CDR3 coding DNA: TGTGCCAGCAGCCCTCCCGGGACAGGATACAATGAGCAGTTCTTC. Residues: CASSPPGTGYNEQFF.

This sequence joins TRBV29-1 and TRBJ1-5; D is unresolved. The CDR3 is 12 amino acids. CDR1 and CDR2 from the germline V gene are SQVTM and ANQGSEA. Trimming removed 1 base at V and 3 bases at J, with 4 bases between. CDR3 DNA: TGCAGCGTTGAAGCAGACAATCAGCCCCAGCATTTT. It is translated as CSVEADNQPQHF. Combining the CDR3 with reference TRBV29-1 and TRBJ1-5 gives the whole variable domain SAVISQKPSRDICQRGTSLTIQCQVDSQVTMMFWYRQQPGQSLTLIATANQGSEATYESGFVIDKFPISRPNLTFSTLTVSNMSPEDSSIYLCSVEADNQPQHFGDGTRLSIL.

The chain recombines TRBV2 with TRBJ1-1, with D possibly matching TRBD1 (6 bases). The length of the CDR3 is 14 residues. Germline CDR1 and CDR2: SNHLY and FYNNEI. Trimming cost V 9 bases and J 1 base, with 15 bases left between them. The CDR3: CASGISTGNTEAFF. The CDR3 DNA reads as TGTGCCAGTGGAATTTCGACAGGGAACACTGAAGCTTTCTTT.

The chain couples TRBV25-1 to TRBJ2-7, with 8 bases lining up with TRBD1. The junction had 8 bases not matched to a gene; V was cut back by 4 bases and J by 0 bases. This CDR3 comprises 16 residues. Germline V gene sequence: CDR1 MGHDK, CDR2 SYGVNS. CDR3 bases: TGTGCCAGCAGTGGCCGGACAGGGAAAGGCTCCTACGAGCAGTACTTC. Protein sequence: CASSGRTGKGSYEQYF.

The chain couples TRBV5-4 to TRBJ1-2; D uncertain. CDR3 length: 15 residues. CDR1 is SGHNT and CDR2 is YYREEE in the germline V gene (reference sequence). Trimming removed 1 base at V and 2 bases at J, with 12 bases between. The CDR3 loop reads CASSLPQSRNYGYTF. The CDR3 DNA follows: TGTGCCAGCAGCTTGCCCCAGTCCAGGAACTATGGCTACACCTTC.

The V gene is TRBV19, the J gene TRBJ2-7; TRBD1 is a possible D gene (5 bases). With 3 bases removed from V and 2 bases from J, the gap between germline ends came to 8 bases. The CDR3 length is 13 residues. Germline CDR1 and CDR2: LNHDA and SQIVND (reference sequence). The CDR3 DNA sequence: TGTGCCAGTAGTATCGGACAAGCCTACGAGCAGTACTTC. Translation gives CASSIGQAYEQYF.

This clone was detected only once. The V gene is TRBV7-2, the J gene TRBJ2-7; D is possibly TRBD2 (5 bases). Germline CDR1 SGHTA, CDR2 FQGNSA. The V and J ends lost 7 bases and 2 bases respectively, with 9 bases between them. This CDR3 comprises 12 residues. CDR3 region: CASTGNPYEQYF. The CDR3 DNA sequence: TGTGCCAGCACGGGGAACCCCTACGAGCAGTACTTC.

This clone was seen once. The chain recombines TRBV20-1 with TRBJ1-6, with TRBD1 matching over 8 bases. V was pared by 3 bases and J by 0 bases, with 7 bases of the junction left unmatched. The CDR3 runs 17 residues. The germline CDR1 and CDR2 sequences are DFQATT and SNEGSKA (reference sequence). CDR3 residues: CSASNRGFGSYNSPLHF. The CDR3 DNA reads TGCAGTGCTAGTAACAGGGGGTTTGGCTCCTATAATTCACCCCTCCACTTT.

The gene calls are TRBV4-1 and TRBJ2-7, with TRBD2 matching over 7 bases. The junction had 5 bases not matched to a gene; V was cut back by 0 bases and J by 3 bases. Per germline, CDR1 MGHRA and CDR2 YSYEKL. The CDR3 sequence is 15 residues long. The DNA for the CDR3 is TGCGCCAGCAGCCAAGAGTCGGGAGGTGGCTACGAGCAGTACTTC. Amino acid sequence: CASSQESGGGYEQYF.

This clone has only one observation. The CDR3: CASSRRQSGNTIYF. The CDR3 DNA sequence: TGTGCCAGCAGCCGACGACAGTCTGGAAACACCATATATTTT. This chain uses TRBV7-6 with TRBJ1-3, with D perhaps matching TRBD1 (5 bases). The CDR3 has 14 amino acids. V lost 5 bases, J lost 1 base, and 9 bases lay in between. Germline V gene data show CDR1 as SGHVS and CDR2 as FNYEAQ.

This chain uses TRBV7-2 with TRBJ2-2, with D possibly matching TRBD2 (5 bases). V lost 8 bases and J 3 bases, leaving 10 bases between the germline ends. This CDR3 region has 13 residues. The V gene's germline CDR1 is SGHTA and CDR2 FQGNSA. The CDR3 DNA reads TGTGCCAGCCCTCGGGGAGACACCGGGGAGCTGTTTTTT. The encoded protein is CASPRGDTGELFF.

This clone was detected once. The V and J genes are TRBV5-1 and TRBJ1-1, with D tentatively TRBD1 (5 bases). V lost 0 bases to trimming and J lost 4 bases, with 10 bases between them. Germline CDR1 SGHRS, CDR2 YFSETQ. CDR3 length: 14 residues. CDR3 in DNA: TGCGCCAGCAGCTTGGCCGGGGGTATCACTGAAGCTTTCTTT. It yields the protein CASSLAGGITEAFF.

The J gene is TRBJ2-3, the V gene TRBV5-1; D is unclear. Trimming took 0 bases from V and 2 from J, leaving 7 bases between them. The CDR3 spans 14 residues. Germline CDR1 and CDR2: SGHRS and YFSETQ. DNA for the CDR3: TGCGCCAGCAGCTTGGTTGACTCCACAGATACGCAGTATTTT. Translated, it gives CASSLVDSTDTQYF.

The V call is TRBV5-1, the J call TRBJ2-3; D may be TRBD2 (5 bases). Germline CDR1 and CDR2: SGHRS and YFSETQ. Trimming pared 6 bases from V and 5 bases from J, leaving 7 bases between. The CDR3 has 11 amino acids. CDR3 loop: CASTGLDTQYF. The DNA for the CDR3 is TGCGCCAGCACCGGACTAGATACGCAGTATTTT.

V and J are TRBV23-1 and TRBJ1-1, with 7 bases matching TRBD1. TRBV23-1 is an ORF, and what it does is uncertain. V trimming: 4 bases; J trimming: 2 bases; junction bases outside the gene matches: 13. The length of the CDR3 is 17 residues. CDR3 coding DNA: TGCGCCAGCAGTCTCTATTCGCGGACAGGAGGAAACACTGAAGCTTTCTTT. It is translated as CASSLYSRTGGNTEAFF.

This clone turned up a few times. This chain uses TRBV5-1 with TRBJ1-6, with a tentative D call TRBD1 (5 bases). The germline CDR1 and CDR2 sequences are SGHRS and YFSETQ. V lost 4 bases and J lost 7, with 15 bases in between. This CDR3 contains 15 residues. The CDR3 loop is CASSPGQGGNSPLHF. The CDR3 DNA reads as TGCGCCAGCAGCCCCGGGCAGGGAGGGAATTCACCCCTCCACTTT.

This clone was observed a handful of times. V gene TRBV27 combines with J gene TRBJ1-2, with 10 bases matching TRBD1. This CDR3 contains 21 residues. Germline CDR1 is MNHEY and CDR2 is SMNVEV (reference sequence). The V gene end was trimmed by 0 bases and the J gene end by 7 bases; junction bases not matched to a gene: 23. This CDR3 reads CASSLSWGVRPTGGIIGGYTF. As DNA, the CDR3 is TGTGCCAGCAGTTTATCGTGGGGTGTGAGGCCGACAGGGGGCATAATAGGTGGCTACACCTTC.

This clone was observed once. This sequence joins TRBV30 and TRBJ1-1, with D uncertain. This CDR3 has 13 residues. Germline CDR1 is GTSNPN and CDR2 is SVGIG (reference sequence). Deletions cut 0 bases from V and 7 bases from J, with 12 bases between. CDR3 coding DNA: TGTGCCTGGAGTGTGACTCCCGGGGTTGAAGCTTTCTTT. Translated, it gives CAWSVTPGVEAFF.

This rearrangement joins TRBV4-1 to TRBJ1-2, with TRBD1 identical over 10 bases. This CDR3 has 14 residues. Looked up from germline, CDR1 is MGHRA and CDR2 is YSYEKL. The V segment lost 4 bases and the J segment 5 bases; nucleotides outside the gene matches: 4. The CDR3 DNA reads TGCGCCAGCAGCCCAGTGGACAGGGGGTATGGCTACACCTTC. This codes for CASSPVDRGYGYTF.